Below are 21 T cell receptor beta chains sequenced from a single sample in a study of cytomegalovirus exposure and HLA in healthy donors. Sequencing used immunoSEQ multiplex PCR; TCRdb keeps in-frame clones, though not all of them. The table has 100,000 to 150,000 clones, approximately 88% seen once; the top ten hold about 2%. The sequenced sample was PBMCs. All receptors derive from a woman aged 18-35 years in good health and CMV-seronegative.

The chain combines TRBV11-3 with TRBJ1-3, with 7 bases lining up with TRBD1. CDR3 length equals 14 residues. The V gene end was trimmed by 5 bases and the J gene end by 4 bases; junction bases not matched to a gene: 5. CDR1 and CDR2 from the germline V gene are SGHNT and YENEEA. CDR3 amino acids: CASSPGGIGNTIYF. The CDR3 DNA sequence: TGTGCCAGCAGCCCAGGGGGAATCGGAAACACCATATATTTT. Drawing the rest from reference TRBV11-3 and TRBJ1-3, the complete variable domain is EAGVVQSPRYKIIEKKQPVAFWCNPISGHNTLYWYLQNLGQGPELLIRYENEEAVDDSQLPKDRFSAERLKGVDSTLKIQPAELGDSAVYLCASSPGGIGNTIYFGEGSWLTVV.

This chain connects TRBV29-1 to TRBJ1-1; 11 positions match TRBD1. The CDR3 has 13 residues. The germline gives CDR1 SQVTM, CDR2 ANQGSEA. The trim removed 4 bases at V and 6 bases at J, leaving 4 bases unmatched. This CDR3 is CSVGRDRGAEAFF. For the CDR3, the DNA is TGCAGCGTTGGAAGGGACAGGGGGGCTGAAGCTTTCTTT.

The chain employs TRBV19 and TRBJ2-7; TRBD2 agrees at 14 bases. The CDR3 loop spans 17 amino acids. Germline CDR1 reads LNHDA; CDR2 reads SQIVND (reference sequence). The trim removed 8 bases at V and 5 bases at J, leaving 14 bases unmatched. This chain's CDR3 is CASEVGTGTSGRDEQYF. In DNA form, the CDR3 reads TGTGCCAGTGAAGTCGGAACCGGGACTAGCGGGAGAGACGAGCAGTACTTC.

V gene TRBV6-5 combines with J gene TRBJ2-2; TRBD1 aligns across 8 bases. CDR3 size: 14 residues. CDR1 MNHEY and CDR2 SVGAGI come from the germline V gene. The junction had 5 bases not matched to a gene; V was cut back by 5 bases and J by 6 bases. CDR3 DNA sequence: TGTGCCAGCAGTCGCGACAGGGGCTCCGGGGAGCTGTTTTTT. Translation: CASSRDRGSGELFF.

A note on this clone: Being one base from a much bigger clone, this may be a read error. This sequence joins TRBV6-6 and TRBJ2-3; 7 nucleotides match TRBD2. Trimming at V came to 6 bases and at J to 3 bases, leaving 3 bases not matched to a gene. CDR3 length: 13 residues. Germline CDR1 reads MNHNY; CDR2 reads SVGAGI (reference sequence). The CDR3 here is CASSLSGTDTQYF. CDR3 bases: TGTGCCAGCAGCCTTAGCGGGACAGATACGCAGTATTTT.

Only a few counts were recorded for this clone. The chain couples TRBV18 to TRBJ1-2; maybe TRBD1 (6 bases). This CDR3 region has 15 residues. Deletions cut 3 bases from V and 1 base from J, with 12 bases between. Germline values: CDR1 KGHSH, CDR2 LQKENI. The CDR3 region is CASSPRQDFNYGYTF. CDR3 DNA: TGTGCCAGCTCACCCCGACAGGACTTTAACTATGGCTACACCTTC.

The genes are TRBV18 and TRBJ2-1, with 8 bases lining up with TRBD1. CDR3 length: 16 amino acids. V was pared by 3 bases and J by 8 bases, with 12 bases of the junction left unmatched. Germline CDR1 and CDR2: KGHSH and LQKENI. The CDR3 nucleotides read TGTGCCAGCTCACCTAGCTATCGGACAGGGAACGATGAGCAGTTCTTC. Translating gives CASSPSYRTGNDEQFF.

DNA for the CDR3: TGCGCCAGCAGCTTGAGTGACTCTAGCGGGAGCCGGTTCGCCAAAAACATTCAGTACTTC. It encodes CASSLSDSSGSRFAKNIQYF. The genes are TRBV5-1 and TRBJ2-4; TRBD2 aligns across 10 bases. This CDR3 has 20 amino acids. V lost 1 base and J lost 1; bases outside the gene matches: 14. Germline CDR1 reads SGHRS; CDR2 reads YFSETQ.

V and J are TRBV9 and TRBJ1-4, with D hard to call. Germline loops: CDR1 SGDLS, CDR2 YYNGEE. This CDR3 has 15 residues. The germline V and J ends were trimmed by 3 bases and 0 bases, with 9 bases remaining between them. CDR3 nucleotides: TGTGCCAGCAGCGAGCGGGGTGCAACTAATGAAAAACTGTTTTTT. Protein product: CASSERGATNEKLFF.

J is TRBJ1-5 and V is TRBV4-1; D remains ambiguous. The CDR3 is 15 amino acids. Per the germline V gene, CDR1 is MGHRA and CDR2 is YSYEKL. Trimming removed 1 base at V and 0 bases at J, with 7 bases between. CDR3 sequence (DNA): TGCGCCAGCAGCCAAGCACTCGATAGCAATCAGCCCCAGCATTTT. Protein product: CASSQALDSNQPQHF.

The chain is built from TRBV5-1 and TRBJ1-2; no reliable D call. The CDR3 consists of 14 residues. The V and J ends lost 3 bases and 3 bases respectively, with 12 bases between them. Germline V gives CDR1 SGHRS, CDR2 YFSETQ. CDR3 protein: CASSSSSTDYGYTF. The CDR3 nucleotides read TGCGCCAGCAGCTCCTCAAGTACGGACTATGGCTACACCTTC.

The rearrangement joins TRBV28 to TRBJ2-5; the D is unclear. Germline values: CDR1 MDHEN, CDR2 SYDVKM. The CDR3 covers 16 residues. V shed 6 bases and J shed 5 bases, with 22 bases lying between them. CDR3 DNA sequence: TGTGCCAGCAGCGGAGTTCTGGCGGCCTCTGCGGAGACCCAGTACTTC. Translating it yields CASSGVLAASAETQYF.

This clone was recorded once. This chain links TRBV27 with TRBJ2-7, with TRBD2 matching over 10 bases. Per the germline V gene, CDR1 is MNHEY and CDR2 is SMNVEV (reference sequence). The CDR3 consists of 16 residues. V lost 2 bases and J lost 0; bases outside the gene matches: 4. The CDR3 DNA follows: TGTGCCAGCAGTTTAGGACTAGCGGCCATCTCCTACGAGCAGTACTTC. Translated: CASSLGLAAISYEQYF.

The CDR3 DNA follows: TGTGCCAGCAGTGTTGCAGACCAAGAGACCCAGTACTTC. Protein product: CASSVADQETQYF. The chain carries TRBV6-1 and TRBJ2-5; D is undetermined. This CDR3 spans 13 amino acids. Trimming took 4 bases from V and 0 from J, leaving 6 bases between them. Germline V gene lookup returns CDR1 MNHNS and CDR2 SASEGT.

The DNA for the CDR3 is TGTGCCAGCAGCCCGGGGACTAGCGGGACCAATGAGCAGTTCTTC. Its protein is CASSPGTSGTNEQFF. The chain links TRBV5-4 to TRBJ2-1; 13 positions agree with TRBD2. The length of the CDR3 is 15 residues. The junction had 4 bases not matched to a gene; V was cut back by 4 bases and J by 6 bases. Germline V lookup: CDR1 SGHNT, CDR2 YYREEE (reference sequence).

The V gene is TRBV19, the J gene TRBJ2-7; D is perhaps TRBD2 (6 bases). The CDR3 sequence is 14 residues long. Trimming removed 5 bases from V and 0 bases from J, with 11 bases in between. Per the germline V gene, CDR1 is LNHDA and CDR2 is SQIVND (reference sequence). The CDR3 protein is CASSASGGSYEQYF. For the CDR3, the DNA is TGTGCCAGTAGTGCGTCCGGGGGCTCCTACGAGCAGTACTTC.

This chain uses TRBV6-6 with TRBJ2-7; TRBD2 might be the D (5 bases). The germline gives CDR1 MNHNY, CDR2 SVGAGI (reference sequence). The CDR3 consists of 13 residues. The germline V and J ends were trimmed by 3 bases and 3 bases, with 9 bases remaining between them. The CDR3 reads CASSYLSVYEQYF. The CDR3 DNA reads TGTGCCAGCAGTTATCTTAGCGTCTACGAGCAGTACTTC.

The chain joins TRBV18 to TRBJ2-5, with TRBD2 matching over 7 bases. Germline loops: CDR1 KGHSH, CDR2 LQKENI. The V and J ends lost 0 bases and 2 bases, in that order; junction bases with no gene match: 6. This CDR3 has 16 amino acids. The CDR3 sequence: CASSPPAAGSQETQYF. DNA for the CDR3: TGTGCCAGCTCACCACCGGCAGCGGGATCTCAAGAGACCCAGTACTTC.

CDR3 in amino acids: CARMTGGGDTQYF. CDR3 coding DNA: TGTGCCAGGATGACAGGGGGCGGAGATACGCAGTATTTT. The V gene is TRBV2, the J gene TRBJ2-3; 10 bases match TRBD1. This CDR3 comprises 13 residues. The trim removed 9 bases at V and 5 bases at J, leaving 5 bases unmatched. Germline V gene lookup returns CDR1 SNHLY and CDR2 FYNNEI.

This CDR3 is CASRMTDGNTIYF. CDR3 sequence (DNA): TGTGCCAGTAGAATGACAGATGGAAACACCATATATTTT. The chain couples TRBV19 to TRBJ1-3; TRBD1 might be the D (5 bases). The germline V gene has CDR1 LNHDA and CDR2 SQIVND (reference sequence). The CDR3 runs to 13 residues. V gave up 6 bases and J gave up 3 bases, with 9 bases separating them.

The chain combines TRBV5-6 with TRBJ2-5; 10 bases match TRBD2. The last part of the DNA fits TRBJ2-7 better; the J call may be wrong. The CDR3 is 15 residues long. From germline, CDR1 is SGHDT and CDR2 YYEEEE. DNA of the CDR3: TGTGCCAGCAGCTTGGCTCTAGCGGGGGTCTACGAGCAGTACTTC. The encoded protein is CASSLALAGVYEQYF.